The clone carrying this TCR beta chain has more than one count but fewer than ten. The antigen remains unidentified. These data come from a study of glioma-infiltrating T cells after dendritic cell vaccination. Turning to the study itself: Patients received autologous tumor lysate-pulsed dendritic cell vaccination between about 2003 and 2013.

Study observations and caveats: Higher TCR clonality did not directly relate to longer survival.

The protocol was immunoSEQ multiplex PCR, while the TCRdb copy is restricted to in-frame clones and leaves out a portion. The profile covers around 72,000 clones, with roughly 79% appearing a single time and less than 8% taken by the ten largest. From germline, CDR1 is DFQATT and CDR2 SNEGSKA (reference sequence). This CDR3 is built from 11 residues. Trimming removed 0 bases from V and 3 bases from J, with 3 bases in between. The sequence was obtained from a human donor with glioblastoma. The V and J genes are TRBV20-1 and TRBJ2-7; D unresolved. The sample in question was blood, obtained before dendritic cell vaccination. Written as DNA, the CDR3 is TGCAGTGCTAGAGATCTCTACGAGCAGTACTTC. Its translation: CSARDLYEQYF.